Listed here is a single TCR beta chain. Its target is not known. These data come from a study of T cell responses to AZD1222 COVID-19 vaccine. About the study: Second-dose timings of about 4 or about 12 weeks were pooled.

TCRdb keeps only in-frame clones here, not all; method: immunoSEQ multiplex PCR. Of approximately 120,000 clones listed, 80% to 90% are singletons. Broader study findings: Epitopes outside B.1.351 and B.1.1.7 mutated regions reportedly drew nearly half of spike TCRs. Mapped onto spike, vaccine-associated CD4 TCRs spanned it and were dominant at 160-218 and 743-854. Donors were mostly white British, more females; clonal diversity possibly underestimated.

V dropped 5 bases and J dropped 4 bases, with 14 bases sitting between them. Looked up from germline, CDR1 is LNHDA and CDR2 is SQIVND (reference sequence). The length of the CDR3 is 14 residues. The source was peripheral blood, collected on day 0 of AZD1222 vaccination. The V and J genes are TRBV19 and TRBJ2-5; a possible D gene is TRBD2 (6 bases). This receptor was obtained from an adult in good health. The CDR3 loop reads CASSPTVGGETQYF. CDR3 nucleotide sequence: TGTGCCAGTAGTCCAACGGTCGGGGGAGAGACCCAGTACTTC. Full variable domain (remainder filled in from reference TRBV19 and TRBJ2-5): DGGITQSPKYLFRKEGQNVTLSCEQNLNHDAMYWYRQDPGQGLRLIYYSQIVNDFQKGDIAEGYSVSREKKESFPLTVTSAQKNPTAFYLCASSPTVGGETQYFGPGTRLLVL.